These T cell receptor beta chains were read from a single sample in a study of T cells in Graves' hyperthyroidism and ophthalmopathy. TCRdb ran MiXCR on the multiplex PCR reads and lists one entry per CDR3 protein. The sample contains a few hundred thousand distinct CDR3 sequences, about a sixth of which appear only once. The sample comprised blood. These receptors were collected from a woman between 45 and 60 years old with Graves' hyperthyroidism. The CDR3 runs from the conserved cysteine through the conserved F or W. A D gene is named only where the DNA matches it firmly. Where a row states a size, it is once, few, many or the class of an expanded clone; other rows omit it.

clone_size,d_call,v_call,j_call,cdr3_aa,cdr3_nt
-,-,TRBV5-5,TRBJ2-7,CASSLEQQVSSYEQYF,TGTGCCAGCAGCTTGGAGCAACAGGTCTCTTCCTACGAGCAGTACTTC
-,-,TRBV11-2,TRBJ2-2,CASSAGLNTGELLF,TGTGCCAGCAGCGCTGGACTTAACACCGGGGAGCTGCTTTTT
many,TRBD1,TRBV27,TRBJ1-2,CASSPQGVSYGYTF,TGTGCCAGCAGTCCGCAGGGGGTTAGCTATGGCTACACCTTC
few,-,TRBV28,TRBJ2-1,CASSLAGRSSYNEQFF,TGTGCCAGCAGTTTGGCAGGCCGAAGCTCCTACAATGAGCAGTTCTTC
few,TRBD2,TRBV9,TRBJ2-1,CASSVGGLADYNEQFF,TGTGCCAGCAGCGTGGGGGGACTAGCGGATTACAATGAGCAGTTCTTC
many,-,TRBV28,TRBJ1-1,CASSRPVNTEAFF,TGTGCCAGCAGCCGTCCAGTTAACACTGAAGCTTTCTTT
many,-,TRBV2,TRBJ1-1,CASRDARRGGLDEAFF,TGTGCCAGCAGAGACGCCCGTCGTGGGGGGCTGGATGAAGCTTTCTTT
many,-,TRBV12-3/TRBV12-4,TRBJ2-3,CASRKLTDTQYF,TGTGCCAGCAGGAAACTCACAGATACGCAGTATTTT
many,-,TRBV3-1,TRBJ2-7,CASSQGGTPREQYF,TGTGCCAGCAGCCAAGGGGGGACACCTCGAGAGCAGTACTTC
many,-,TRBV3-1,TRBJ2-1,CASSQGQGGYNEQFF,TGTGCCAGCAGCCAAGGGCAGGGGGGCTACAATGAGCAGTTCTTC
-,-,TRBV29-1,TRBJ2-1,CSVVVVRQAYNEQFF,TGCAGCGTTGTAGTGGTCAGGCAGGCCTACAATGAGCAGTTCTTC
many,-,TRBV6-5,TRBJ1-3,CASSYSRENSGNTIYF,TGTGCCAGCAGTTACTCGAGGGAGAACTCTGGAAACACCATATATTTT
few,-,TRBV18,TRBJ1-2,CASSPGGESYGYTF,TGTGCCAGCTCACCAGGAGGCGAATCTTATGGCTACACCTTC
-,-,TRBV20-1,TRBJ1-2,CSARKNEKDGYTF,TGCAGTGCTAGAAAGAACGAAAAGGACGGCTACACCTTC
many,-,TRBV7-2,TRBJ1-2,CASSQRNGGLGGYTF,TGTGCCAGCAGCCAAAGGAATGGGGGCTTAGGTGGCTACACCTTC
many,TRBD2,TRBV9,TRBJ2-7,CASSPRLAGTYEQYF,TGTGCCAGCAGCCCACGACTAGCGGGGACCTACGAGCAGTACTTC
many,-,TRBV15,TRBJ1-1,CATSRDGGITEAFF,TGTGCCACCAGCAGAGATGGTGGGATAACTGAAGCTTTCTTT
many,-,TRBV20-1,TRBJ2-7,CSARDMGGTYEQYF,TGCAGTGCTAGAGATATGGGGGGCACCTACGAGCAGTACTTC
many,TRBD1,TRBV28,TRBJ2-5,CASSFPVTGSGETQYF,TGTGCCAGCAGTTTCCCCGTGACAGGGTCTGGCGAGACCCAGTACTTC
few,-,TRBV19,TRBJ1-1,CASSIVRAGEAFF,TGTGCCAGTAGTATAGTCCGAGCTGGTGAAGCTTTCTTT
many,TRBD1,TRBV18,TRBJ2-5,CASSPLGQQETQYF,TGTGCCAGCTCACCACTGGGACAGCAAGAGACCCAGTACTTC
many,-,TRBV20-1,TRBJ2-5,CSATSKETQYF,TGCAGTGCTACTAGTAAGGAGACCCAGTACTTC
-,TRBD1,TRBV19,TRBJ1-6,CASSTRTLWTGVSNSPLHF,TGTGCCAGTAGTACGCGAACTCTCTGGACAGGGGTGAGCAATTCACCCCTCCACTTT
many,TRBD1,TRBV12-5,TRBJ1-1,CASGTGTGQGEAFF,TGTGCTAGTGGGACAGGGACAGGGCAGGGCGAAGCTTTCTTT
many,TRBD2,TRBV6-1,TRBJ2-2,CASSEVRPSGSTTGELFF,TGTGCCAGCAGTGAAGTAAGGCCTAGCGGGAGTACCACCGGGGAGCTGTTTTTT
-,-,TRBV6-2/TRBV6-3,TRBJ2-7,CASRLAAAYEQYF,TGTGCCAGCCGTCTGGCGGCGGCCTACGAGCAGTACTTC